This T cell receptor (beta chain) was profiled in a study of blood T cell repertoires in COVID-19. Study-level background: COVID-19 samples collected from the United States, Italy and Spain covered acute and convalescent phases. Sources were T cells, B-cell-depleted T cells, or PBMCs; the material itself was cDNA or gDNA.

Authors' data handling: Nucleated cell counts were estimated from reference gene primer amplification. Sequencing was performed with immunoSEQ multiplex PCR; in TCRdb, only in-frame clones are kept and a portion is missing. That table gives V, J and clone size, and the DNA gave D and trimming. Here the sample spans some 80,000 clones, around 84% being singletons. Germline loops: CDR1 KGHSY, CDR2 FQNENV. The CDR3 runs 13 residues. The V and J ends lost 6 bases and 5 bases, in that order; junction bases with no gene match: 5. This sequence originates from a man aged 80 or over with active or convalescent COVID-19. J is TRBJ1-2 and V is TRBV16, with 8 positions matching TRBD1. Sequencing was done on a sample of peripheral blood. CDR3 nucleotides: TGTGCCAGCAGTGGACAGGGTGATTATGGCTACACCTTC. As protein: CASSGQGDYGYTF.